This TCR beta chain was recovered during a study of cytomegalovirus exposure and HLA in healthy donors. Study conclusions and caveats: Reportedly, diagnosis of cytomegalovirus status by the classifier showed high specificity and sensitivity. Cytomegalovirus-associated TCR beta chains were listed, numbering over 150. Three chains linked to CMV were shown in vitro to be specific for CMV antigens. It was found in a later analysis that first-cohort TCR clusters tended to co-occur in the 100 to 150 validation repertoires.

For this clone: Its antigen is currently unknown.

V trimming: 8 bases; J trimming: 3 bases; junction bases outside the gene matches: 14. This CDR3 is 17 amino acids long. Germline-derived CDR1 and CDR2 are LNHDA and SQIVND (reference sequence). Sequencing was performed with immunoSEQ multiplex PCR; in TCRdb, only in-frame clones are kept and a portion is missing. Among 95,000 to 120,000 clones listed, nearly 97% were seen once. The sequencing sample was made of PBMCs. The chain couples TRBV19 to TRBJ2-2, with TRBD2 identical over 8 bases. The TCR sequence derives from a woman between 18 and 29 years old in good health and CMV-seronegative. CDR3 amino acids: CASHDGAGGTYTGELFF. CDR3 nucleotides: TGTGCCAGTCACGACGGGGCGGGGGGCACCTACACCGGGGAGCTGTTTTTT.